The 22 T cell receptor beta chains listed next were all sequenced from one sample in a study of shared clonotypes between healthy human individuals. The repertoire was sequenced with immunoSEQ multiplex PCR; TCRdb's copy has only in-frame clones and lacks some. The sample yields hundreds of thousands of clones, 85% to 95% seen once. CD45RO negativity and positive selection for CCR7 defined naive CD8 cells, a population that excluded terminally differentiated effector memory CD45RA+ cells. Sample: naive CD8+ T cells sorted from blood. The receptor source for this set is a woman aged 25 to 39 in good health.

The CDR3 coding sequence is TGCGCCAGCAGAGGAACTAGCGGAGAAAGCTACGAGCAGTACTTC. Residues: CASRGTSGESYEQYF. The chain has TRBV5-1 and TRBJ2-7, with TRBD2 matching over 8 bases. The CDR3 length is 15 residues. The trim removed 5 bases at V and 3 bases at J, leaving 10 bases unmatched. Looked up from germline, CDR1 is SGHRS and CDR2 is YFSETQ.

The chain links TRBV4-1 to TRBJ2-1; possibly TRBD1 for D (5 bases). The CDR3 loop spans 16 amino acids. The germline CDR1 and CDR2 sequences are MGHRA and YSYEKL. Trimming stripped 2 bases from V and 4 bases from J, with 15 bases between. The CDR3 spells CASSQHMADKYNEQFF. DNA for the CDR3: TGCGCCAGCAGCCAACATATGGCGGACAAATACAATGAGCAGTTCTTC.

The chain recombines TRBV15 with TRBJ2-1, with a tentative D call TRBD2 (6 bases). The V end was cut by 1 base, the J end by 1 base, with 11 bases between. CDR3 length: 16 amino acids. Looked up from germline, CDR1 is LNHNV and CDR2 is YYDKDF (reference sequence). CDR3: CATSRVGGTSYNEQFF. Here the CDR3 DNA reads TGTGCCACCAGCAGAGTTGGGGGGACGTCCTACAATGAGCAGTTCTTC. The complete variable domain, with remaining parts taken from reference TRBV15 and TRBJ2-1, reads DAMVIQNPRYQVTQFGKPVTLSCSQTLNHNVMYWYQQKSSQAPKLLFHYYDKDFNNEADTPDNFQSRRPNTSFCFLDIRSPGLGDTAMYLCATSRVGGTSYNEQFFGPGTRLTVL.

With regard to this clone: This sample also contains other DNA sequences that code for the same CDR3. CDR3 in DNA: TGTGCCAGCAGCTTGGTAACTAGCGGAACGTACGAGCAGTACTTC. Its translation: CASSLVTSGTYEQYF. The J gene is TRBJ2-7, the V gene TRBV7-9; 8 nucleotides agree with TRBD2. J gave up 4 bases and V 3 bases, and 8 bases lay outside the gene matches. Per germline, CDR1 SEHNR and CDR2 FQNEAQ (reference sequence). This CDR3 region has 15 residues.

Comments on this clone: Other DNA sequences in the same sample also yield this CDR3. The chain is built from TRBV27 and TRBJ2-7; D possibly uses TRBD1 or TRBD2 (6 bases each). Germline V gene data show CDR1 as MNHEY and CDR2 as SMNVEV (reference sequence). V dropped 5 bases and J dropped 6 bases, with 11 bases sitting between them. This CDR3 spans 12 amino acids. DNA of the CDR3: TGTGCCAGCAGTCTACAGGGAGGCGAGCAGTACTTC. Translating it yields CASSLQGGEQYF.

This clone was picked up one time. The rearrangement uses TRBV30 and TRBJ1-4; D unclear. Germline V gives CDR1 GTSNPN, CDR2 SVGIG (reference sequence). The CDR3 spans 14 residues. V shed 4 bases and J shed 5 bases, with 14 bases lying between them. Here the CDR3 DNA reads TGTGCCTGGACTGGTATGGGCAGCAATGAAAAACTGTTTTTT. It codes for CAWTGMGSNEKLFF.

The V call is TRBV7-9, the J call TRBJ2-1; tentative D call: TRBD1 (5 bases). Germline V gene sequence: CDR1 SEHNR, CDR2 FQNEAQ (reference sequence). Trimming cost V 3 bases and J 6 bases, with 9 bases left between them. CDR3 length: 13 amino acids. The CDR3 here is CASSFEQGNEQFF. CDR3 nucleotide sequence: TGTGCCAGCAGCTTCGAGCAGGGCAATGAGCAGTTCTTC.

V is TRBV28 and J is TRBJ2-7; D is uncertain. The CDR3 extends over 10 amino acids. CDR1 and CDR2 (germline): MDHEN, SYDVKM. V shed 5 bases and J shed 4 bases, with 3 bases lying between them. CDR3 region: CASSMYEQYF. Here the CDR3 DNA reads TGTGCCAGCAGTATGTACGAGCAGTACTTC.

CDR3 in amino acids: CASSFSMNEKLFF. DNA for the CDR3: TGTGCCAGCAGCTTCTCGATGAATGAAAAACTGTTTTTT. The chain uses TRBV7-7 and TRBJ1-4, with D unresolved. The CDR3 spans 13 residues. V lost 3 bases and J lost 5, with 7 bases in between. The germline V gene has CDR1 SSHAT and CDR2 FNYEAQ (reference sequence).

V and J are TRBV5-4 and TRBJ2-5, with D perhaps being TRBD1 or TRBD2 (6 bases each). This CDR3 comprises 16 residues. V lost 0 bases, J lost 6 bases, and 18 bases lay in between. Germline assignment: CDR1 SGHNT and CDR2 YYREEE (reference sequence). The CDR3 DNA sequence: TGTGCCAGCAGCTTGGGTCGAACAGGGCGGGATAAGACCCAGTACTTC. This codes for CASSLGRTGRDKTQYF.

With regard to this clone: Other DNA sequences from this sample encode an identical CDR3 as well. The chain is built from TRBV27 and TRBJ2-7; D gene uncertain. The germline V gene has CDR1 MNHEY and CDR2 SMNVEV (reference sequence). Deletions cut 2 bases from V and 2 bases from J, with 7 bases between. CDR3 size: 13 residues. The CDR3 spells CASSLGVPYEQYF. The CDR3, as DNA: TGTGCCAGCAGTTTAGGGGTTCCCTACGAGCAGTACTTC.

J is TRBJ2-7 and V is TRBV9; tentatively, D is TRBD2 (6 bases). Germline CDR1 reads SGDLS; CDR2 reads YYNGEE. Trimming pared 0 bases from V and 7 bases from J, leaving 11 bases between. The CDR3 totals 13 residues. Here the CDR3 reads CASSVAGTREQYF. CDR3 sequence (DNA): TGTGCCAGCAGCGTAGCTGGGACTCGGGAGCAGTACTTC.

Here the CDR3 DNA reads TGTGCCAGCAGCTCCGGACACGAGGACGAGCAGTACTTC. Translated, it gives CASSSGHEDEQYF. This rearrangement joins TRBV9 to TRBJ2-7, with a tentative D call TRBD1 (5 bases). This CDR3 has 13 residues. In germline, CDR1 is SGDLS, CDR2 YYNGEE. The ends were cut back, 4 bases at V and 5 bases at J, with 13 bases in the middle.

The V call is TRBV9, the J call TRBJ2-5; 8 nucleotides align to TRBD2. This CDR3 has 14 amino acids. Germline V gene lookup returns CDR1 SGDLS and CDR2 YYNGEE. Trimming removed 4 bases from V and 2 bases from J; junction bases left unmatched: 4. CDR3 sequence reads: CASSYGGEQETQYF. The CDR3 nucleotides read TGTGCCAGCAGCTACGGGGGGGAGCAAGAGACCCAGTACTTC.

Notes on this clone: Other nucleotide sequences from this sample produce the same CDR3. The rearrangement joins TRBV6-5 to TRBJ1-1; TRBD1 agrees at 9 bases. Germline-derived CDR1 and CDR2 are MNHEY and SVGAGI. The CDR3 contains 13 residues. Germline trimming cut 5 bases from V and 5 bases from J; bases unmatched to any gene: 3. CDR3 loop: CASSRQGGTEAFF. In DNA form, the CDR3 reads TGTGCCAGCAGTCGACAGGGGGGGACTGAAGCTTTCTTT.

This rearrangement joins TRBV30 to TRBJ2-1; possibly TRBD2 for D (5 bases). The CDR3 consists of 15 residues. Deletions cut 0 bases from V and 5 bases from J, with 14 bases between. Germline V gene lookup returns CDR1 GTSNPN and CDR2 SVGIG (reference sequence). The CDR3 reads CAWSVPAEDHNEQFF. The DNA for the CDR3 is TGTGCCTGGAGTGTCCCAGCGGAGGACCACAATGAGCAGTTCTTC. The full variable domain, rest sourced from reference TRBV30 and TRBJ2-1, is SQTIHQWPATLVQPVGSPLSLECTVEGTSNPNLYWYRQAAGRGLQLLFYSVGIGQISSEVPQNLSASRPQDRQFILSSKKLLLSDSGFYLCAWSVPAEDHNEQFFGPGTRLTVL.

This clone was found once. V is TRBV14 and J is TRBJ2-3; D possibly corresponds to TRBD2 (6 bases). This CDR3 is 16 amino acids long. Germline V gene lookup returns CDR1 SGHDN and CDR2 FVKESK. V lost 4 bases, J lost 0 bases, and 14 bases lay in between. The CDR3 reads CASSRRSGLSTDTQYF. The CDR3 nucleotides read TGTGCCAGCAGCCGTAGATCGGGACTCAGCACAGATACGCAGTATTTT. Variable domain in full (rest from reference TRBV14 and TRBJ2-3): EAGVTQFPSHSVIEKGQTVTLRCDPISGHDNLYWYRRVMGKEIKFLLHFVKESKQDESGMPNNRFLAERTGGTYSTLKVQPAELEDSGVYFCASSRRSGLSTDTQYFGPGTRLTVL.

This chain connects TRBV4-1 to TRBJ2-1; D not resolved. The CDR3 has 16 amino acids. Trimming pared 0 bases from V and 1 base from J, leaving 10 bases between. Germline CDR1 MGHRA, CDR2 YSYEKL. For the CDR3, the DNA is TGCGCCAGCAGCCAAGACGCCACCACTTCCTACAATGAGCAGTTCTTC. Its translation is CASSQDATTSYNEQFF.

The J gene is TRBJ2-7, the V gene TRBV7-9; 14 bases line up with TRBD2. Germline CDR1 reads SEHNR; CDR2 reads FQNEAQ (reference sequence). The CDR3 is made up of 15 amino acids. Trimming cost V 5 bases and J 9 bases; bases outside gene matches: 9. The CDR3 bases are TGTGCCAGCAGCATCGGGACTAGCGGGAGAATGGGGCAGTACTTC. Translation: CASSIGTSGRMGQYF.

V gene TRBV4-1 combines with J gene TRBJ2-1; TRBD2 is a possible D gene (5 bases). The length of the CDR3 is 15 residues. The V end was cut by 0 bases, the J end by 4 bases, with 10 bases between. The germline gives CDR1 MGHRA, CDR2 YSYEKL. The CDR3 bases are TGCGCCAGCAGCCAAGAAGCGGACTTATACAATGAGCAGTTCTTC. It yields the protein CASSQEADLYNEQFF.

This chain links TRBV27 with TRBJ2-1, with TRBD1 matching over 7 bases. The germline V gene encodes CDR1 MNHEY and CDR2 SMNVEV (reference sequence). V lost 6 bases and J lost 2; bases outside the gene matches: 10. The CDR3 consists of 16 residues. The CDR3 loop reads CASRPGTASAYNEQFF. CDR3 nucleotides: TGTGCCAGCAGACCCGGGACAGCTTCAGCCTACAATGAGCAGTTCTTC.

The DNA of the CDR3 is TGCGCCAGCAGCCAAGTAGGAGGGGGGGGCTACAATGAGCAGTTCTTC. Its protein is CASSQVGGGGYNEQFF. This chain joins TRBV4-1 and TRBJ2-1; D might be TRBD2 (7 bases). Trimming stripped 1 base from V and 3 bases from J, with 13 bases between. The CDR3 runs 16 residues. Germline CDR1 is MGHRA and CDR2 is YSYEKL.